A selection of T cell receptor beta chains follows, all from one sample in a study of cytomegalovirus exposure and HLA in healthy donors. Some clones are missing from TCRdb's copy, which holds only in-frame ones; the method was immunoSEQ multiplex PCR. The sample holds about 350,000 clones, roughly 87% seen once. Material for sequencing was PBMCs. All receptors derive from a woman aged 25 to 39 in good health and CMV-seropositive. The CDR3 runs from the conserved cysteine through the conserved F or W. D genes are given only for firm matches. Some rows have no size entry. The others give once, few or many, or a class for an expanded clone.

abundance	v_gene	j_gene	d_gene	CDR3aa	CDR3nt
NA	TRBV7-3	TRBJ2-3	TRBD2	CASSLIGGGTDTQYF	TGTGCCAGCAGCTTAATCGGGGGAGGGACAGATACGCAGTATTTT
NA	TRBV6-1	TRBJ2-3	TRBD1	CASSPSATGMDTQYF	TGTGCCAGCAGTCCCTCCGCGACAGGGATGGATACGCAGTATTTT
NA	TRBV5-5	TRBJ2-3	NA	CASSSPSTDTQYF	TGTGCCAGCAGCTCACCTAGCACAGATACGCAGTATTTT
NA	TRBV5-1	TRBJ2-7	NA	CASSLVGGEQYF	TGCGCCAGCAGCTTGGTGGGGGGCGAGCAGTACTTC
NA	TRBV6-6	TRBJ2-7	NA	CASSAYGPTYEQYF	TGTGCCAGCAGTGCATACGGACCCACCTACGAGCAGTACTTC
NA	TRBV28	TRBJ1-1	NA	CASSSSGENTEAFF	TGTGCCAGCAGTTCCTCGGGAGAGAACACTGAAGCTTTCTTT
once	TRBV28	TRBJ1-5	NA	CASRSIYSNQPQHF	TGTGCCAGCAGGTCAATATATAGCAATCAGCCCCAGCATTTT
NA	TRBV28	TRBJ2-3	NA	CASSFRRDTQYF	TGTGCCAGCAGTTTCAGGCGAGATACGCAGTATTTT
NA	TRBV11-2	TRBJ2-3	TRBD2	CASSLGSGGKTTQYF	TGTGCCAGCAGCTTAGGTAGCGGGGGTAAAACTACGCAGTATTTT
NA	TRBV15	TRBJ1-2	TRBD1	CATSTEDRDLSGYTF	TGTGCCACCAGCACTGAGGACAGGGATCTCTCTGGCTACACCTTC
NA	TRBV27	TRBJ2-5	NA	CASSDETQYF	TGTGCCAGCAGTGATGAGACCCAGTACTTC
NA	TRBV30	TRBJ2-1	NA	CAWTGEFDEQFF	TGTGCCTGGACAGGGGAGTTCGATGAGCAGTTCTTC
once	TRBV15	TRBJ2-5	NA	CATSTPLGHDQETQYF	TGTGCCACCAGCACACCCCTTGGGCACGATCAAGAGACCCAGTACTTC
NA	TRBV5-4	TRBJ1-6	TRBD1	CASTETGGRYSPLHF	TGTGCCAGCACCGAGACAGGGGGCCGTTATTCACCCCTCCACTTT
NA	TRBV5-1	TRBJ2-2	NA	CASRFSTGELFF	TGCGCCAGCAGGTTTAGCACCGGGGAGCTGTTTTTT
few	TRBV5-1	TRBJ1-6	TRBD1	CASSLGTGANSPLHF	TGCGCCAGCAGCTTGGGGACAGGAGCTAATTCACCCCTCCACTTT
NA	TRBV13	TRBJ1-2	NA	CASSLVGTYGYTF	TGTGCCAGCAGCTTGGTAGGGACCTATGGCTACACCTTC
NA	TRBV14	TRBJ2-4	NA	CASSQDFQVTQYF	TGTGCCAGCAGCCAAGATTTTCAGGTGACTCAGTACTTC
NA	TRBV11-3	TRBJ2-2	NA	CASSPGVGTGELFF	TGTGCCAGCAGCCCCGGGGTAGGGACCGGGGAGCTGTTTTTT
few	TRBV6-6	TRBJ1-4	NA	CASFGQNNEKLFF	TGTGCCAGCTTTGGGCAGAATAATGAAAAACTGTTTTTT
NA	TRBV6-5	TRBJ1-2	TRBD1	CASSLTGLAGYTF	TGTGCCAGCAGTTTGACAGGGTTGGCTGGCTACACCTTC
few	TRBV30	TRBJ1-6	TRBD1	CAWTGQGASPLHF	TGTGCCTGGACGGGACAGGGGGCTTCACCCCTCCACTTT
NA	TRBV11-3	TRBJ2-1	TRBD2	CASSPRLAGTYNEQFF	TGTGCCAGCAGCCCAAGGCTAGCGGGAACCTACAATGAGCAGTTCTTC
NA	TRBV5-6	TRBJ2-5	TRBD2	CASSLEVAGGPEETQYF	TGTGCCAGCAGCTTGGAGGTAGCGGGGGGGCCTGAAGAGACCCAGTACTTC